The T cell receptor (beta chain) described here comes from a study of a mutant IDH1 vaccine in newly diagnosed glioma. This clone is a singleton in its sample. Only in-frame clones appear in the TCRdb table, and some are missing; sequencing was by immunoSEQ multiplex PCR. The data show tens of thousands of clones, with about four fifths seen just once and approximately 7.4% held by the top ten. Described time point: baseline, week 1 (first vaccination visit). The sample's treatment: pre-vaccination baseline after standard-of-care therapy. Diagnosis in the donors showed new WHO grade 3 or 4 astrocytomas that were IDH1-mutant and ATRX-lost. Material: PBMCs, obtained from a glioma patient treated with radiotherapy, temozolomide or both. The source is a woman aged 45-60 years with glioma.

The CDR3 DNA reads TGTGCCACCAGCAGAGATAGTACCTCGCCCCAGCATTTT. This encodes CATSRDSTSPQHF. This chain joins TRBV15 and TRBJ1-5; no definite D call. Deletions cut 0 bases from V and 9 bases from J, with 9 bases between. CDR1 is LNHNV and CDR2 is YYDKDF in the germline V gene (reference sequence). This CDR3 is built from 13 residues.